Sequencing of this TCR beta chain was carried out in a study of shared clonotypes between healthy human individuals. Whole-study findings and limits: Non-shared clonotypes had lower generation probabilities than those shared by all four donors. Investigators expected sequencing depth to affect clonotype sharing among donors. Naive subsets generally had larger estimated richness than memory subsets.

Concerning this clone: Its cognate antigen is unknown. This sample also contains other DNA sequences that code for the same CDR3.

The CDR3 loop spans 13 amino acids. V gave up 5 bases and J gave up 0 bases, with 5 bases separating them. Germline V CDR1 and CDR2: MDHEN, SYDVKM. Only CD45RO-negative cells positively selected for CCR7 counted as naive CD8 cells, so terminally differentiated effector memory CD45RA+ cells were excluded. The repertoire was sequenced with immunoSEQ multiplex PCR; TCRdb's copy has only in-frame clones and lacks some. The top ten hold approximately 24% of the sample, which has fewer than 800,000 clones, 92% seen once. The receptor was derived from a young man in good health. The chain joins TRBV28 to TRBJ1-5; no reliable D call. Sequences were obtained from naive CD8+ T cells sorted from blood. The CDR3 loop is CASSRDSNQPQHF. CDR3 nucleotides: TGTGCCAGCAGTAGAGATAGCAATCAGCCCCAGCATTTT.